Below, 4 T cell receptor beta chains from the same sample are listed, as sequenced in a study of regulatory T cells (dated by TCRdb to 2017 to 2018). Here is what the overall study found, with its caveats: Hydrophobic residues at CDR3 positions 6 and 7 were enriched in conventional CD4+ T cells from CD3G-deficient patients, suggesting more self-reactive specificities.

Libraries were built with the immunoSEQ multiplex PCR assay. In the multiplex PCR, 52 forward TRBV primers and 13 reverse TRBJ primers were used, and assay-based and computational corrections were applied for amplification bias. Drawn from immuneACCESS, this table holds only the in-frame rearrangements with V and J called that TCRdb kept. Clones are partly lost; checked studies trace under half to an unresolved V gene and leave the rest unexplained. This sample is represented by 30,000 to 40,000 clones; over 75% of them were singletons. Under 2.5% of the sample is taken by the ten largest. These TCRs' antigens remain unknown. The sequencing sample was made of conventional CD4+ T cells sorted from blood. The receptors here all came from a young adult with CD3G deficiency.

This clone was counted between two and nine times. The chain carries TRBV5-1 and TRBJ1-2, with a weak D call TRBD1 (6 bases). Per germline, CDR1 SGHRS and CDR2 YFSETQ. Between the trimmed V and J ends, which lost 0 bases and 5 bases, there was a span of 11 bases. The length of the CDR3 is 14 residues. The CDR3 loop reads CASSLVGGEYGYTF. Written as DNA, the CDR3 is TGCGCCAGCAGCTTGGTTGGGGGCGAGTATGGCTACACCTTC.

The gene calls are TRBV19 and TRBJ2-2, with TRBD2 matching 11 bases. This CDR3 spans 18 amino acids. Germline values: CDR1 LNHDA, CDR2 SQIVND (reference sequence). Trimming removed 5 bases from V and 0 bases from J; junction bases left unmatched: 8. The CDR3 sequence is CASSVPGTSGPNTGELFF. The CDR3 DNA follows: TGTGCCAGTAGTGTCCCCGGGACTAGCGGTCCGAACACCGGGGAGCTGTTTTTT.

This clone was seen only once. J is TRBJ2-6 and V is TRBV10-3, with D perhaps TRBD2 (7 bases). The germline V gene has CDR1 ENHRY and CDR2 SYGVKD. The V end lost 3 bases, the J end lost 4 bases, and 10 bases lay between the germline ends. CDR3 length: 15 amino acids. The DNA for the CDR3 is TGTGCCATCAGTGACGGGGGGCCAGGGGCCAACGTCCTGACTTTC. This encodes CAISDGGPGANVLTF.

The CDR3 spells CASSLDQGYEQYF. The CDR3, as DNA: TGCGCCAGCAGCTTAGACCAGGGTTACGAGCAGTACTTC. This rearrangement joins TRBV5-1 to TRBJ2-7; tentative D call: TRBD1 (5 bases). Trimming shortened V by 2 bases and J by 4 bases, and 10 bases separated the two germline ends. CDR1 SGHRS and CDR2 YFSETQ come from the germline V gene. This CDR3 region has 13 residues.